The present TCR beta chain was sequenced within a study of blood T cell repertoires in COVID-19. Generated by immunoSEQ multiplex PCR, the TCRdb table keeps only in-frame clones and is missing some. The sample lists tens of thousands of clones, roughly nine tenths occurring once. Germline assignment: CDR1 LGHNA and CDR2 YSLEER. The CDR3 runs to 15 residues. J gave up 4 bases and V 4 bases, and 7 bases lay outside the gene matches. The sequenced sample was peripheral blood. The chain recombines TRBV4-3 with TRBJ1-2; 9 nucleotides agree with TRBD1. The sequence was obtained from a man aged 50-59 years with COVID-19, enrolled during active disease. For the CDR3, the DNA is TGCGCCAGCAGCCGAGGGACAGGGCGCCTCTATGGCTACACCTTC. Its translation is CASSRGTGRLYGYTF.